These 21 T cell receptor beta chains share one sample of origin, sequenced in a study of early T cells in non-severe SARS-CoV-2 infection. TCRdb processed the 5' RACE reads anew with MiXCR; each CDR3 protein has one entry. The sample contains 43,000 or so distinct CDR3 sequences, 3% to 4% of which appear only once. The sample consisted of whole blood. The receptor set was obtained from an adult who was a healthcare worker with PCR-confirmed SARS-CoV-2 infection or an uninfected control (not recorded which).

There are a few counts of this clonotype. The V gene is TRBV24-1, the J gene TRBJ2-1; no clear D. The ends were cut back, 7 bases at V and 4 bases at J, with 4 bases in the middle. The CDR3 runs to 11 residues. Germline V gene data show CDR1 as KGHDR and CDR2 as SFDVKD. DNA of the CDR3: TGTGCCACCAGGGCATACAATGAGCAGTTCTTC. Amino acid sequence: CATRAYNEQFF.

In its sample, this clonotype was seen many times. The genes are TRBV7-9 and TRBJ2-2; TRBD1 matches 9 bases. The V gene's germline CDR1 is SEHNR and CDR2 FQNEAQ (reference sequence). Trimming cost V 5 bases and J 2 bases; bases outside gene matches: 3. The CDR3 totals 15 residues. CDR3 loop: CASSRQGVNTGELFF. CDR3 coding DNA: TGTGCCAGCAGCCGACAGGGGGTTAACACCGGGGAGCTGTTTTTT.

This clonotype was recorded at least ten times. CDR3 nucleotide sequence: TGTGCCAGCAGCTTAGTCAGACAGCAAGAGACCCAGTACTTC. This sequence encodes CASSLVRQQETQYF. The rearrangement uses TRBV11-2 and TRBJ2-5; possibly TRBD1 for D (5 bases). Trimming removed 1 base from V and 2 bases from J, with 8 bases in between. Germline values: CDR1 SGHAT, CDR2 FQNNGV. The CDR3 contains 14 residues.

This clonotype appeared many times. V gene TRBV11-2 combines with J gene TRBJ2-5; 9 positions match TRBD1. This CDR3 has 14 residues. Trimming cost V 6 bases and J 6 bases; bases outside gene matches: 8. Germline V gene data show CDR1 as SGHAT and CDR2 as FQNNGV. In nucleotides, the CDR3 is TGTGCCAGCAGATCCGGGACAGGGAGAAAGACCCAGTACTTC. Protein product: CASRSGTGRKTQYF. Full variable domain (outside the CDR3, taken from reference TRBV11-2 and TRBJ2-5): EAGVAQSPRYKIIEKRQSVAFWCNPISGHATLYWYQQILGQGPKLLIQFQNNGVVDDSQLPKDRFSAERLKGVDSTLKIQPAKLEDSAVYLCASRSGTGRKTQYFGPGTRLLVL.

This clonotype was seen at least ten times. The V and J genes are TRBV12-3 or TRBV12-4 and TRBJ1-2; D gene uncertain. V lost 3 bases, J lost 6 bases, and 11 bases lay in between. The CDR3 is 13 amino acids. The CDR3 DNA is TGTGCCAGCAGTTTCCCCACCAGGCATGGCTACACCTTC. Translation: CASSFPTRHGYTF.

This clonotype has ten or more counts. The chain combines TRBV4-1 with TRBJ1-5; tentatively, D is TRBD1 (6 bases). The CDR3 covers 16 residues. The germline CDR1 and CDR2 sequences are MGHRA and YSYEKL. The V gene lost 4 bases and the J gene lost 3 bases, with 16 bases spanning the gap. The CDR3 sequence is CASSPGAGRNNQPQHF. The DNA for the CDR3 is TGCGCCAGCAGCCCGGGGGCAGGCCGTAACAATCAGCCCCAGCATTTT.

This clonotype was observed at least ten times. This chain connects TRBV11-3 to TRBJ2-7; 11 bases map to TRBD2. The CDR3 runs to 14 residues. The germline V gene encodes CDR1 SGHNT and CDR2 YENEEA. Trimming cost V 5 bases and J 6 bases; bases outside gene matches: 6. The CDR3 spells CASSVLAGASEQYF. In DNA, the CDR3 is TGTGCCAGCAGCGTACTAGCGGGAGCCTCCGAGCAGTACTTC. Using reference TRBV11-3 and TRBJ2-7 for the parts outside the CDR3, the full variable domain is EAGVVQSPRYKIIEKKQPVAFWCNPISGHNTLYWYLQNLGQGPELLIRYENEEAVDDSQLPKDRFSAERLKGVDSTLKIQPAELGDSAVYLCASSVLAGASEQYFGPGTRLTVT.

This clonotype appeared many times. The chain's CDR3 is CAISRTSAYEQYF. The CDR3, as DNA: TGTGCCATCAGTCGGACTAGCGCGTACGAGCAGTACTTC. V and J are TRBV10-3 and TRBJ2-7; TRBD2 matches at 9 bases. The CDR3 extends over 13 amino acids. The V and J ends lost 5 bases and 4 bases, in that order; junction bases with no gene match: 3. Germline V gene sequence: CDR1 ENHRY, CDR2 SYGVKD.

This clonotype was recorded at least ten times. The chain has TRBV19 and TRBJ2-2; D is possibly TRBD1 (5 bases). Germline CDR1 reads LNHDA; CDR2 reads SQIVND (reference sequence). V lost 3 bases to trimming and J lost 1 base, with 6 bases between them. This CDR3 is 14 amino acids long. Written as DNA, the CDR3 is TGTGCCAGTAGTATGGACAAGAACACCGGGGAGCTGTTTTTT. Amino acids: CASSMDKNTGELFF.

The V call is TRBV18, the J call TRBJ2-6; D possibly corresponds to TRBD1 (5 bases). The CDR3 consists of 15 residues. Trimming left V 1 base short and J 1 base short, with 5 bases between. The germline V gene has CDR1 KGHSH and CDR2 LQKENI. The CDR3 region has the DNA TGTGCCAGCTCACCACAGGGGTCTGGGGCCAACGTCCTGACTTTC. It encodes CASSPQGSGANVLTF. Looking up the rest from reference TRBV18 and TRBJ2-6 gives the full variable domain: NAGVMQNPRHLVRRRGQEARLRCSPMKGHSHVYWYRQLPEEGLKFMVYLQKENIIDESGMPKERFSAEFPKEGPSILRIQQVVRGDSAAYFCASSPQGSGANVLTFGAGSRLTVL.

This clonotype has a count of ten or more. This chain links TRBV5-1 with TRBJ1-2; D perhaps matches TRBD1 (6 bases). Per germline, CDR1 SGHRS and CDR2 YFSETQ. This CDR3 region has 14 residues. Trimming removed 4 bases at V and 4 bases at J, with 14 bases between. The CDR3 here is CASSLGQTFYGYTF. The CDR3 coding sequence is TGCGCCAGCAGCCTTGGACAGACCTTCTATGGCTACACCTTC.

J is TRBJ2-5 and V is TRBV2, with 9 bases identical to TRBD1. The CDR3 runs 15 residues. Germline V gene sequence: CDR1 SNHLY, CDR2 FYNNEI. J lost 3 bases, V lost 8 bases, and 10 bases had no gene match. The CDR3 spells CASRVFRDREETQYF. DNA for the CDR3: TGTGCCAGCCGGGTTTTCCGGGACAGGGAAGAGACCCAGTACTTC.

This chain links TRBV3-1 with TRBJ1-1; TRBD1 matches at 8 bases. There are 14 residues in the CDR3. V lost 1 base to trimming and J lost 7 bases; unmatched junction nucleotides: 5. CDR1 and CDR2 (germline): LGHDT, YNNKEL (reference sequence). The CDR3 DNA is TGTGCCAGCAGCCAAGGACAGGGGCTGGGTGAAGCTTTCTTT. Its translation is CASSQGQGLGEAFF.

This clonotype was recorded at least ten times. The V gene is TRBV5-1, the J gene TRBJ1-4; 7 bases fit TRBD1. There are 15 residues in the CDR3. CDR1 SGHRS and CDR2 YFSETQ come from the germline V gene. V shed 4 bases and J 7 bases; nucleotides not matched to a gene: 10. The CDR3 DNA reads as TGCGCCAGCAGCCATGGAGAAGGGGGCCGTGAAAAACTGTTTTTT. This gives the protein CASSHGEGGREKLFF.

Ten or more counts support this clonotype. The J gene is TRBJ2-1, the V gene TRBV29-1; D is undetermined. Trimming removed 2 bases from V and 5 bases from J, with 13 bases in between. CDR3 length: 14 residues. Germline CDR1 reads SQVTM; CDR2 reads ANQGSEA. The CDR3 sequence: CSVETIRANNEQFF. CDR3 nucleotides: TGCAGCGTTGAAACAATCCGTGCTAACAATGAGCAGTTCTTC.

At least ten counts were recorded for this clonotype. V usage is TRBV28 and J usage is TRBJ1-5; D not certain. Trimming cost V 11 bases and J 1 base, with 18 bases left between them. Germline CDR1 is MDHEN and CDR2 is SYDVKM. This CDR3 has 15 residues. DNA of the CDR3: TGTGCCGGGCTTGCGGGAAGAGGAAGCAATCAGCCCCAGCATTTT. This sequence encodes CAGLAGRGSNQPQHF.

J is TRBJ1-1 and V is TRBV7-9, with 9 bases matching TRBD1. This CDR3 has 15 amino acids. CDR1 is SEHNR and CDR2 is FQNEAQ in the germline V gene (reference sequence). V shed 3 bases, J shed 4 bases, and the junction held 6 bases outside the gene matches. Written as DNA, the CDR3 is TGTGCCAGCAGCTTTCCGGGACAGGGTGGCACTGAAGCTTTCTTT. Translated: CASSFPGQGGTEAFF.

This clonotype was detected a few times. This chain uses TRBV2 with TRBJ2-7; 9 nucleotides agree with TRBD1. There are 14 residues in the CDR3. V was pared by 7 bases and J by 4 bases, with 8 bases of the junction left unmatched. The germline V gene has CDR1 SNHLY and CDR2 FYNNEI. The CDR3: CASTLQGASYEQYF. The CDR3 nucleotides read TGTGCCAGCACCCTACAGGGGGCTAGTTACGAGCAGTACTTC. The full variable domain, completed using reference TRBV2 and TRBJ2-7, is EPEVTQTPSHQVTQMGQEVILRCVPISNHLYFYWYRQILGQKVEFLVSFYNNEISEKSEIFDDQFSVERPDGSNFTLKIRSTKLEDSAMYFCASTLQGASYEQYFGPGTRLTVT.

This clonotype was seen only a few times. This chain joins TRBV4-1 and TRBJ2-2, with D unclear. Trimming took off 1 base at V and 0 bases at J, with 6 bases between the two ends. Per the germline V gene, CDR1 is MGHRA and CDR2 is YSYEKL. The CDR3 contains 15 residues. DNA for the CDR3: TGCGCCAGCAGCCAAGGGCAGACGAACACCGGGGAGCTGTTTTTT. This encodes CASSQGQTNTGELFF.

This clonotype was counted many times. The chain carries TRBV7-8 and TRBJ1-2; 10 nucleotides align to TRBD1. The V and J ends lost 5 bases and 6 bases, in that order; junction bases with no gene match: 12. The germline V gene has CDR1 SGHVS and CDR2 FQNEAQ. CDR3 size: 16 residues. CDR3 in DNA: TGTGCCAGCAGCATCGAAAGGGGGGGACAGGGGAATGGCTACACCTTC. Translated, it gives CASSIERGGQGNGYTF.

This clonotype was counted ten times or more. The rearrangement uses TRBV18 and TRBJ1-1, with D hard to call. The CDR3 length is 14 residues. With 0 bases removed from V and 5 bases from J, the gap between germline ends came to 10 bases. Germline-derived CDR1 and CDR2 are KGHSH and LQKENI. Here the CDR3 DNA reads TGTGCCAGCTCACCACCTCCTGAGAGAACTGAAGCTTTCTTT. Amino acids: CASSPPPERTEAFF.